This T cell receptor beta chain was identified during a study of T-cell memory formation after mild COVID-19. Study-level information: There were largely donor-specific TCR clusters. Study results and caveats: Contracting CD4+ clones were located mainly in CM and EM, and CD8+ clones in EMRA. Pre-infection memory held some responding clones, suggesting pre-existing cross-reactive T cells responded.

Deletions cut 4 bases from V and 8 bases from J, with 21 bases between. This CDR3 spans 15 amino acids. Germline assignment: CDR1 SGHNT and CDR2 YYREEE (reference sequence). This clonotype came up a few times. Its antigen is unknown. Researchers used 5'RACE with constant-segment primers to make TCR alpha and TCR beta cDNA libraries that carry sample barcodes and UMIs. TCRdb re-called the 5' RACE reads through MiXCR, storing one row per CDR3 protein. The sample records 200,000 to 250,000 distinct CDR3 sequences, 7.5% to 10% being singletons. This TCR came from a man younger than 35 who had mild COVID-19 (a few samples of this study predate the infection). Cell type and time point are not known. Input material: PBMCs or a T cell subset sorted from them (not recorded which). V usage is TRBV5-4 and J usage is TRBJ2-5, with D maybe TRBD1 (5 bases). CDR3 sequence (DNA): TGTGCCAGCAGCAAGCGTCCAGGGCTTTTTTCCACCCAGTACTTC. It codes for CASSKRPGLFSTQYF.